The sequence of this T cell receptor (beta chain) was determined in a study of cytomegalovirus exposure and HLA in healthy donors. Clones were sequenced by immunoSEQ multiplex PCR, and TCRdb holds only the in-frame ones, with some missing. The data contain 110,000 or so clones, 86% of them seen just once; the ten biggest clones take up about 5.3%. The CDR3 is made up of 16 amino acids. CDR1 MGHRA and CDR2 YSYEKL come from the germline V gene. The V gene lost 3 bases and the J gene lost 3 bases, with 18 bases spanning the gap. The source is a man younger than 30 in good health and CMV-seronegative. The material sequenced was PBMCs. The chain links TRBV4-1 to TRBJ2-7, with D possibly TRBD1 on 6 matching bases. The CDR3, as DNA: TGCGCCAGCAGCCAGCGCTCCGGGACATTTAACTACGAGCAGTACTTC. It is translated as CASSQRSGTFNYEQYF.